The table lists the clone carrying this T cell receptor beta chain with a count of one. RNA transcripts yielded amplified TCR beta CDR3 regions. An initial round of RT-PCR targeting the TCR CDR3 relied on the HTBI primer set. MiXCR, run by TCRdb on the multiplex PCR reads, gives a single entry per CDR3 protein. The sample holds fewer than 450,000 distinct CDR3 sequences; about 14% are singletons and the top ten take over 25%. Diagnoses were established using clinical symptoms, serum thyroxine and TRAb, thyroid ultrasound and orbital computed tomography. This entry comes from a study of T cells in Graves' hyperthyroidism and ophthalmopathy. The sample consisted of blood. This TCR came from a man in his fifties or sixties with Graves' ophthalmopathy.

The CDR3 protein is CASSSLVGTGVAGANVLTF. The CDR3 coding sequence is TGTGCCAGCAGCTCGTTAGTTGGGACAGGGGTTGCTGGGGCCAACGTCCTGACTTTC. The V gene is TRBV7-9, the J gene TRBJ2-6; the match to TRBD1 covers 10 bases. The CDR3 spans 19 residues. V was pared by 4 bases and J by 2 bases, with 11 bases of the junction left unmatched. The germline CDR1 and CDR2 sequences are SEHNR and FQNEAQ (reference sequence).